These T cell receptor beta chains were read from a single sample in a study of blood T cell repertoires in COVID-19. TCRdb's table, derived via immunoSEQ multiplex PCR, lists solely in-frame clones and lacks some. Counted here are hundreds of thousands of clones, around nine tenths occurring once; the ten biggest clones make up about 6.3%. The sequenced sample was peripheral blood. The receptor source for this set is a man aged 60 to 69 who had recovered from COVID-19. CDR3s include the opening cysteine and the closing phenylalanine or tryptophan. D genes are given only for firm matches. Expanded clones get a size class; other rows say once, few or many, or leave the size out.

V gene,J gene,clone size,D gene,CDR3 length,CDR3 DNA,CDR3 protein
TRBV6-5,TRBJ1-1,-,TRBD1,13,TGTGCCAGCGAGCTAGGGGGCGGCACTGAAGCTTTCTTT,CASELGGGTEAFF
TRBV6-5,TRBJ2-7,-,-,15,TGTGCCAGCAAACAGGGAGGGAGGGGCGAGGACGAGCAGTACTTC,CASKQGGRGEDEQYF
TRBV19,TRBJ2-3,-,-,15,TGTGCCAGTAGTATAGGAGGGCGGGTCACAGATACGCAGTATTTT,CASSIGGRVTDTQYF
TRBV28,TRBJ2-1,-,-,15,TGTGCCAGCAGTTTGGCACCTTCACTAGGCAATGAGCAGTTCTTC,CASSLAPSLGNEQFF
TRBV3-1/TRBV3-2,TRBJ2-7,-,TRBD1,15,TGTGCCAGCAGCCTTGGGACGACAGGGGGAAGCGAGCAGTACTTC,CASSLGTTGGSEQYF
TRBV27,TRBJ2-3,-,-,15,TGTGCCAGCAGTCCCCCGAACAGGGCCCCAGATACGCAGTATTTT,CASSPPNRAPDTQYF
TRBV27,TRBJ2-4,-,-,14,TGTGCCAGCAAGCAGGGAATAGCCAAAAACATTCAGTACTTC,CASKQGIAKNIQYF
TRBV28,TRBJ1-2,-,TRBD1,12,TGTGCCAGCACCCAGGGGGTCTATGGCTACACCTTC,CASTQGVYGYTF
TRBV10-3,TRBJ1-2,-,TRBD1,13,TGTGCCATCAGCGCAGGGGGCGACTATGGCTACACCTTC,CAISAGGDYGYTF
TRBV7-2,TRBJ1-6,-,-,15,TGTGCCAGCCAGTCGGGGGGGCAAAGGAATTCACCCCTCCACTTT,CASQSGGQRNSPLHF
TRBV28,TRBJ2-5,-,-,15,TGTGCCAGCGGGGGGTACAGGGGCCTACAAGAGACCCAGTACTTC,CASGGYRGLQETQYF
TRBV6-2/TRBV6-3,TRBJ2-1,once,-,16,TGTGCCAGCAGTCCCAGGGCGGAGACCTCTAGTAATGAGCAGTTCTTC,CASSPRAETSSNEQFF
TRBV5-1,TRBJ1-2,-,-,15,TGCGCCAGCAGCTTGATAGGCAGGGTAGTCGATGGCTACACCTTC,CASSLIGRVVDGYTF
TRBV9,TRBJ1-2,once,-,15,TGTGCCAGCAGCGGGCGGGAGGACGTACGCTATGGCTACACCTTC,CASSGREDVRYGYTF
TRBV28,TRBJ2-1,-,-,13,TGTGCCAGCAGTCCAGAGGGCTACAATGAGCAGTTCTTC,CASSPEGYNEQFF
TRBV11-3,TRBJ2-5,-,-,15,TGTGCCAGCAGCTTAGATGCTAGCCGGCAGGAGACCCAGTACTTC,CASSLDASRQETQYF
TRBV18,TRBJ2-1,-,TRBD2,20,TGTGCCAGCTCACCGTCGGGGACTAGCGGGGGGGCCGGGTCCTACAATGAGCAGTTCTTC,CASSPSGTSGGAGSYNEQFF
TRBV3-1/TRBV3-2,TRBJ1-3,-,-,14,TGTGCCAGCAGCCAATCCTCGGCTGGAAACACCATATATTTT,CASSQSSAGNTIYF
TRBV7-2,TRBJ1-1,-,-,14,TGTGCCAGCAGCTTACGGGGGGGGAAGACTGAAGCTTTCTTT,CASSLRGGKTEAFF
TRBV5-4,TRBJ2-1,-,TRBD2,17,TGTGCCAGCAGCTTTGGGGGTAGCGGGGACTCCTACAATGAGCAGTTCTTC,CASSFGGSGDSYNEQFF
TRBV19,TRBJ1-1,-,TRBD1,17,TGTGCCAGTAGTATGGCCCGGACAGGGCGGCTGAACACTGAAGCTTTCTTT,CASSMARTGRLNTEAFF
TRBV19,TRBJ2-5,-,-,13,TGTGCCAGTAGCCGCGGAGGTCAAGAGACCCAGTACTTC,CASSRGGQETQYF
TRBV6-5,TRBJ1-5,-,-,15,TGTGCCAGCAGTTACTCCTTGGGGCCAAATCAGCCCCAGCATTTT,CASSYSLGPNQPQHF
TRBV27,TRBJ2-3,-,-,15,TGTGCCAGCAGTTTATCGCGGCGATCCACAGATACGCAGTATTTT,CASSLSRRSTDTQYF
TRBV11-1,TRBJ1-6,-,-,13,TGTGCCAGCAGCGCATCTATTGATTCACCCCTCCACTTT,CASSASIDSPLHF
TRBV7-8,TRBJ2-2,-,TRBD2,16,TGTGCCAGCAGCCCTGGGGGAGGGAAGGACACCGGGGAGCTGTTTTTT,CASSPGGGKDTGELFF
TRBV29-1,TRBJ1-1,-,TRBD1,13,TGCAGCGTTGGTACAGGGGGGAACACTGAAGCTTTCTTT,CSVGTGGNTEAFF
TRBV5-1,TRBJ2-2,-,TRBD1,18,TGCGCCAGCAGCTCGAGGACAGGGGGCGCCCCGGGCACCGGGGAGCTGTTTTTT,CASSSRTGGAPGTGELFF
TRBV19,TRBJ2-1,-,-,17,TGTGCCAGTAGTCCCACTACAGGATTCCTCTCCTACAATGAGCAGTTCTTC,CASSPTTGFLSYNEQFF
TRBV29-1,TRBJ1-5,medium-sized,-,13,TGCAGCGTTGAAGTCGCGAGTGGTCAGCCCCAGCATTTT,CSVEVASGQPQHF
TRBV24-1,TRBJ2-2,-,-,16,TGTGCCACCCAGGCCCCTAGGGGAGGATCCACCGGGGAGCTGTTTTTT,CATQAPRGGSTGELFF
TRBV7-6,TRBJ1-5,-,-,13,TGTGCCAGCTCACAGGCGTGGAGCCAGCCCCAGCATTTT,CASSQAWSQPQHF
TRBV12-3/TRBV12-4,TRBJ1-2,-,TRBD1,13,TGTGCCAGCAGGGACAGGGAGAGATATGGCTACACCTTC,CASRDRERYGYTF
TRBV5-1,TRBJ2-5,-,TRBD2,13,TGCGCCAGCCGACTAGCGGCCCAAGAGACCCAGTACTTC,CASRLAAQETQYF
TRBV5-6,TRBJ1-2,-,-,13,TGTGCCAGCAGCTTCCCAGGGGTTATGGGCTACACCTTC,CASSFPGVMGYTF
TRBV6-6,TRBJ2-7,-,TRBD2,15,TGTGCCAGCGGTATAGCGGGAGGGATCTCCTACGAGCAGTACTTC,CASGIAGGISYEQYF
TRBV5-4,TRBJ1-2,-,TRBD1,15,TGTGCCAGCAGCTGGGGGACAGGAGATAACTATGGCTACACCTTC,CASSWGTGDNYGYTF
TRBV7-7,TRBJ1-4,-,-,13,TGTGCCAGCAGCTCCCACAAGAATGAAAAACTGTTTTTT,CASSSHKNEKLFF
TRBV7-6,TRBJ2-3,-,-,14,TGTGCCAGCAGCTTAGTCGAGGCCACAGATACGCAGTATTTT,CASSLVEATDTQYF
TRBV28,TRBJ2-5,once,TRBD2,14,TGTGCCAGCAGTATGACGGGAGGGCAAGAGACCCAGTACTTC,CASSMTGGQETQYF
TRBV6-1,TRBJ2-3,-,TRBD1,15,TGTGCCAGCAGTGACCGGACAGGGAGCACAGATACGCAGTATTTT,CASSDRTGSTDTQYF
TRBV5-8,TRBJ2-3,-,-,14,TGTGCCAGCAGCTTTCGGCGGGGCACAGATACGCAGTATTTT,CASSFRRGTDTQYF
TRBV3-1/TRBV3-2,TRBJ1-2,-,-,21,TGTGCCAGCAGCCATAGATTAAGCGATAAAACAGGGAGTCAGAGGAACTATGGCTACACCTTC,CASSHRLSDKTGSQRNYGYTF
TRBV14,TRBJ2-6,-,-,13,TGTGCCAGCGAGAGCTCTGGGGCCAACGTCCTGACTTTC,CASESSGANVLTF
TRBV7-6,TRBJ1-3,-,-,17,TGTGCCAGCAGCGATGCCGCCCTTCTACGCTCTGGAAACACCATATATTTT,CASSDAALLRSGNTIYF
TRBV11-2,TRBJ2-7,-,-,15,TGTGCCAGCAGCTTGAGTGATAGCGAGTTAGCCGAGCAGTACTTC,CASSLSDSELAEQYF
TRBV6-6,TRBJ1-4,-,TRBD1,12,TGTGCCAGCCTGTTTGCAGGGGGAAAACTGTTTTTT,CASLFAGGKLFF
TRBV28,TRBJ2-2,once,-,16,TGTGCCAGCAGTTTATCAGCAGGGCGGGACCGCCGGGAGCTGTTTTTT,CASSLSAGRDRRELFF
TRBV24-1,TRBJ2-3,-,TRBD2,16,TGTGCCACCAGTGATCCATCTAGCGGGGGCACAGATACGCAGTATTTT,CATSDPSSGGTDTQYF
TRBV18,TRBJ1-5,-,-,14,TGTGCCAGCTCACCACAAGGGGAGGATCAGCCCCAGCATTTT,CASSPQGEDQPQHF
TRBV7-9,TRBJ2-1,-,TRBD2,16,TGTGCCAGCAGCTTCCCTCCTAGCGGGGGGGCGAATGAGCAGTTCTTC,CASSFPPSGGANEQFF
TRBV19,TRBJ2-1,-,TRBD1,14,TGTGCCAGTAGCGCCGGGACAGGGGGAAATGAGCAGTTCTTC,CASSAGTGGNEQFF
TRBV13,TRBJ1-3,-,TRBD1,13,TGTGCCAGCAGCGGGACAGGGCAAGACACCATATATTTT,CASSGTGQDTIYF
TRBV7-3,TRBJ2-1,-,TRBD2,16,TGTGCCAGCAGCCCAACCCTGACTAGCGGGGGCGATGAGCAGTTCTTC,CASSPTLTSGGDEQFF
TRBV5-6,TRBJ1-5,-,-,14,TGTGCCAGCAGCTTGATGACAGGCAATCAGCCCCAGCATTTT,CASSLMTGNQPQHF
TRBV7-3,TRBJ1-2,-,-,15,TGTGCCAGCAGCTTAAACGGCCAGGGGATCTATGGCTACACCTTC,CASSLNGQGIYGYTF
TRBV27,TRBJ2-3,-,-,16,TGTGCCAGCAGTTTGAGCGTGCAGGGGGGCGCAGATACGCAGTATTTT,CASSLSVQGGADTQYF
TRBV5-1,TRBJ2-5,-,-,14,TGCGCCAGCAGCCCCGCCGGTGGAGAAGAGACCCAGTACTTC,CASSPAGGEETQYF
TRBV11-2,TRBJ2-5,-,-,15,TGTGCCAGCAGCTTAGACATTAGGGGCCAAGAGACCCAGTACTTC,CASSLDIRGQETQYF